Presented here are 27 T cell receptor beta chains from one specimen sequenced in a study of cytomegalovirus exposure and HLA in healthy donors. Measured with immunoSEQ multiplex PCR; TCRdb has only the in-frame clones, and not every one. The sample yields about 110,000 clones, approximately 85% seen once. Material for sequencing was PBMCs. All receptors derive from a woman aged 18-35 years in good health and CMV-seronegative.

The J gene is TRBJ2-7, the V gene TRBV18; 9 positions agree with TRBD1. Per germline, CDR1 KGHSH and CDR2 LQKENI. J gave up 6 bases and V 8 bases, and 8 bases lay outside the gene matches. This CDR3 is built from 13 residues. CDR3 bases: TGTGCCAGCAACCCGGGACAGGGAGGCGAGCAGTACTTC. Translated: CASNPGQGGEQYF.

The chain has TRBV6-1 and TRBJ1-5; TRBD1 matches 8 bases. Germline trimming cut 6 bases from V and 4 bases from J; bases unmatched to any gene: 8. The CDR3 consists of 15 residues. Germline V gene data show CDR1 as MNHNS and CDR2 as SASEGT. CDR3 sequence reads: CASSGGQGGNQPQHF. The CDR3 DNA follows: TGTGCCAGCAGCGGAGGACAGGGTGGGAATCAGCCCCAGCATTTT.

The sample holds one count of this clone. The chain carries TRBV5-1 and TRBJ1-4; possible D gene TRBD1, 6 bases. Trimming took off 0 bases at V and 6 bases at J, with 12 bases between the two ends. The germline V gene has CDR1 SGHRS and CDR2 YFSETQ. This CDR3 has 15 amino acids. CDR3 nucleotide sequence: TGCGCCAGCAGCTTGGGTGACAGGCTTTATGAAAAACTGTTTTTT. Protein product: CASSLGDRLYEKLFF.

The chain is built from TRBV7-3 and TRBJ2-2; D is unresolved. This CDR3 spans 15 amino acids. With 0 bases removed from V and 6 bases from J, the gap between germline ends came to 11 bases. From germline, CDR1 is SGHTA and CDR2 FQGTGA. CDR3 amino acids: CASSLTGGGAGELFF. CDR3 DNA sequence: TGTGCCAGCAGCTTAACAGGCGGTGGAGCCGGGGAGCTGTTTTTT.

This chain connects TRBV20-1 to TRBJ1-6; tentatively, D is TRBD1 (5 bases). Germline CDR1 is DFQATT and CDR2 is SNEGSKA (reference sequence). The length of the CDR3 is 11 residues. The CDR3 loop reads CGGGGLSPLHF. CDR3 bases: TGCGGGGGGGGAGGGCTCTCACCCCTCCACTTT.

The chain couples TRBV10-3 to TRBJ1-4; TRBD1 is a possible D gene (5 bases). Germline lookup yields CDR1 ENHRY and CDR2 SYGVKD. CDR3 length: 13 amino acids. With 8 bases removed from V and 3 bases from J, the gap between germline ends came to 10 bases. Here the CDR3 reads CAISGGSNEKLFF. The CDR3 coding sequence is TGTGCCATCTCGGGGGGGTCTAATGAAAAACTGTTTTTT.

CDR3 region: CASSPGTGGFQPQHF. The CDR3 nucleotides are TGTGCCAGCAGTCCTGGGACAGGGGGCTTTCAGCCCCAGCATTTT. The chain links TRBV2 to TRBJ1-5, with 12 nucleotides matching TRBD1. J gave up 6 bases and V 5 bases, and 5 bases lay outside the gene matches. Per germline, CDR1 SNHLY and CDR2 FYNNEI. The CDR3 is 15 amino acids. The full variable domain, in which reference TRBV2 and TRBJ1-5 provide the parts outside the CDR3, is EPEVTQTPSHQVTQMGQEVILRCVPISNHLYFYWYRQILGQKVEFLVSFYNNEISEKSEIFDDQFSVERPDGSNFTLKIRSTKLEDSAMYFCASSPGTGGFQPQHFGDGTRLSIL.

J is TRBJ2-5 and V is TRBV4-2; TRBD2 is a possible D gene (6 bases). The length of the CDR3 is 16 residues. Trimming cost V 1 base and J 2 bases, with 14 bases left between them. The germline gives CDR1 LGHNA, CDR2 YNFKEQ. The CDR3: CASSQGTIRAQETQYF. The CDR3 bases are TGTGCCAGCAGCCAAGGGACTATCCGGGCTCAAGAGACCCAGTACTTC.

The CDR3 nucleotides are TGTGCCACCAGCAAGGCGGGGGTGGGTCTAGCGTCCTACGAGCAGTACTTC. Translation gives CATSKAGVGLASYEQYF. This rearrangement joins TRBV15 to TRBJ2-7, with TRBD2 matching over 7 bases. The V segment lost 4 bases and the J segment 1 base; nucleotides outside the gene matches: 13. Germline CDR1 is LNHNV and CDR2 is YYDKDF (reference sequence). The length of the CDR3 is 17 residues.

The V and J genes are TRBV25-1 and TRBJ1-1, with D unclear. V gave up 5 bases and J gave up 3 bases, with 10 bases separating them. Per the germline V gene, CDR1 is MGHDK and CDR2 is SYGVNS. The CDR3 extends over 13 amino acids. As DNA, the CDR3 is TGTGCCAGCAGTCGGACTCTGGACACTGAAGCTTTCTTT. It yields the protein CASSRTLDTEAFF.

The rearrangement links TRBV14 to TRBJ2-3; TRBD2 aligns across 9 bases. V lost 5 bases, J lost 2 bases, and 5 bases stayed unmatched. Looked up from germline, CDR1 is SGHDN and CDR2 is FVKESK. The CDR3 consists of 15 residues. CDR3 in amino acids: CASSSSGGYTDTQYF. The CDR3 region has the DNA TGTGCCAGCAGCTCAAGCGGGGGGTACACAGATACGCAGTATTTT.

The chain joins TRBV29-1 to TRBJ2-5, with D uncertain. Germline-derived CDR1 and CDR2 are SQVTM and ANQGSEA. Trimming removed 4 bases at V and 2 bases at J, with 5 bases between. There are 11 residues in the CDR3. The CDR3 DNA is TGCAGCGTTGGAGCTCAAGAGACCCAGTACTTC. This encodes CSVGAQETQYF.

This chain links TRBV23-1 with TRBJ2-7, with D possibly being TRBD2 (5 bases). TRBV23-1 is an ORF for which the function is uncertain. This CDR3 is built from 19 residues. Between the trimmed V and J ends, which lost 0 bases and 0 bases, there was a span of 21 bases. The CDR3 loop reads CASSQSLSEGRRYSYEQYF. CDR3 DNA sequence: TGCGCCAGCAGTCAATCTTTGAGTGAGGGCAGGCGTTACTCCTACGAGCAGTACTTC.

J is TRBJ2-5 and V is TRBV6-6; 7 nucleotides align to TRBD2. The CDR3 sequence is 13 residues long. Germline CDR1 MNHNY, CDR2 SVGAGI (reference sequence). V trimming: 2 bases; J trimming: 5 bases; junction bases outside the gene matches: 2. The CDR3: CASSYQTSETQYF. The CDR3 coding sequence is TGTGCCAGCAGTTACCAGACTAGCGAGACCCAGTACTTC.

The count of this clone is one. The J gene is TRBJ1-5, the V gene TRBV28, with TRBD1 matching over 10 bases. The CDR3 has 16 residues. In germline, CDR1 is MDHEN, CDR2 SYDVKM. The ends lost 5 bases at V and 4 bases at J; junction bases unmatched: 8. The CDR3 DNA reads TGTGCCAGCAGTCCAAGGGACAGGGGAGGTAATCAGCCCCAGCATTTT. Amino acid sequence: CASSPRDRGGNQPQHF. Drawing the rest from reference TRBV28 and TRBJ1-5, the complete variable domain is DVKVTQSSRYLVKRTGEKVFLECVQDMDHENMFWYRQDPGLGLRLIYFSYDVKMKEKGDIPEGYSVSREKKERFSLILESASTNQTSMYLCASSPRDRGGNQPQHFGDGTRLSIL.

This clone appeared once. J is TRBJ1-1 and V is TRBV2, with D possibly matching TRBD1 (6 bases). The germline gives CDR1 SNHLY, CDR2 FYNNEI. The CDR3 is made up of 13 amino acids. Trimming left V 5 bases short and J 5 bases short, with 12 bases between. The CDR3 DNA sequence: TGTGCCAGCAGTTTGGGGGCGGTTACTGAAGCTTTCTTT. Protein: CASSLGAVTEAFF.

The CDR3: CASSPSRAAKNIQYF. In nucleotides, the CDR3 is TGTGCCAGCAGCCCATCCAGGGCGGCCAAAAACATTCAGTACTTC. This sequence joins TRBV7-2 and TRBJ2-4, with D possibly matching TRBD1 (5 bases). Trimming removed 5 bases from V and 1 base from J, with 12 bases in between. CDR1 is SGHTA, CDR2 FQGNSA, per germline. The CDR3 contains 15 residues.

This clone was seen a few times. The chain's CDR3 is CASSEPGTVSHEQYF. The CDR3 DNA reads TGTGCCAGCAGTGAGCCCGGGACAGTTTCCCACGAGCAGTACTTC. The V and J genes are TRBV25-1 and TRBJ2-7; 7 bases are a match to TRBD1. The CDR3 totals 15 residues. CDR1 MGHDK and CDR2 SYGVNS come from the germline V gene. The ends lost 3 bases at V and 5 bases at J; junction bases unmatched: 10.

This sequence joins TRBV27 and TRBJ2-7; the D gene is possibly TRBD1 (6 bases). The V gene lost 2 bases and the J gene lost 7 bases, with 15 bases spanning the gap. This CDR3 contains 14 residues. The germline CDR1 and CDR2 sequences are MNHEY and SMNVEV (reference sequence). In nucleotides, the CDR3 is TGTGCCAGCAGTTTAGAACAGGGCTTTTGGGAGCAGTACTTC. Translating gives CASSLEQGFWEQYF.

J is TRBJ1-2 and V is TRBV18; D is unclear. The CDR3 runs to 13 residues. Germline V lookup: CDR1 KGHSH, CDR2 LQKENI. With 3 bases removed from V and 2 bases from J, the gap between germline ends came to 7 bases. This CDR3 is CASSPSPNYGYTF. CDR3 nucleotide sequence: TGTGCCAGCTCACCGTCCCCAAACTATGGCTACACCTTC.

This clone came up once. CDR3 loop: CAWSRVRGALGELFF. The CDR3 nucleotides read TGTGCCTGGAGCCGGGTCCGGGGGGCCCTTGGGGAGCTGTTTTTT. The V and J genes are TRBV30 and TRBJ2-2; tentatively, D is TRBD2 (7 bases). The CDR3 loop spans 15 amino acids. With 3 bases removed from V and 8 bases from J, the gap between germline ends came to 19 bases. Germline CDR1 reads GTSNPN; CDR2 reads SVGIG (reference sequence).

The V and J genes are TRBV7-3 and TRBJ2-1; D may be TRBD2 (6 bases). The germline V gene has CDR1 SGHTA and CDR2 FQGTGA. The CDR3 has 12 residues. Trimming took off 2 bases at V and 10 bases at J, with 9 bases between the two ends. The CDR3 region is CASSLLGGEQFF. The CDR3 DNA sequence: TGTGCCAGCAGCTTACTTGGAGGGGAGCAGTTCTTC.

The J gene is TRBJ2-7, the V gene TRBV11-3, with 8 bases fitting TRBD1. This CDR3 region has 12 residues. Per germline, CDR1 SGHNT and CDR2 YENEEA. V gave up 3 bases and J gave up 6 bases; unmatched junction bases: 1. For the CDR3, the DNA is TGTGCCAGCAGCTTTGACAGGGGCGAGCAGTACTTC. This encodes CASSFDRGEQYF.

This clone was seen a single time. The chain recombines TRBV6-1 with TRBJ1-1; D possibly corresponds to TRBD1 (6 bases). The CDR3 length is 13 residues. Between the trimmed V and J ends, which lost 8 bases and 3 bases, there was a span of 13 bases. Germline CDR1 reads MNHNS; CDR2 reads SASEGT. CDR3 DNA: TGTGCCAGCCTCACCTACAGGGACACTGAAGCTTTCTTT. Amino acid sequence: CASLTYRDTEAFF.

This clone was counted once. The chain joins TRBV6-6 to TRBJ1-5; D unresolved. There are 16 residues in the CDR3. CDR1 and CDR2 from the germline V gene are MNHNY and SVGAGI (reference sequence). Trimming cost V 2 bases and J 3 bases, with 14 bases left between them. The CDR3 DNA follows: TGTGCCAGCAGTTACAGCGGGCTGGACCCCAATCAGCCCCAGCATTTT. Its protein is CASSYSGLDPNQPQHF.

The chain is built from TRBV6-5 and TRBJ2-7, with 7 bases matching TRBD1. V shed 6 bases and J 6 bases; nucleotides not matched to a gene: 8. Germline-derived CDR1 and CDR2 are MNHEY and SVGAGI. The CDR3 is made up of 13 amino acids. DNA for the CDR3: TGTGCCAGCAGACCCGGGACAGCTGGCGAGCAGTACTTC. This codes for CASRPGTAGEQYF.

V gene TRBV6-6 combines with J gene TRBJ1-5; 8 bases agree with TRBD1. This CDR3 is 15 amino acids long. CDR1 and CDR2 (germline): MNHNY, SVGAGI (reference sequence). V was clipped by 7 bases and J by 5 bases; unmatched bases: 10. CDR3 DNA: TGTGCCAGCACCACCGGACAGGGAAACGATCAGCCCCAGCATTTT. Translated, it gives CASTTGQGNDQPQHF.